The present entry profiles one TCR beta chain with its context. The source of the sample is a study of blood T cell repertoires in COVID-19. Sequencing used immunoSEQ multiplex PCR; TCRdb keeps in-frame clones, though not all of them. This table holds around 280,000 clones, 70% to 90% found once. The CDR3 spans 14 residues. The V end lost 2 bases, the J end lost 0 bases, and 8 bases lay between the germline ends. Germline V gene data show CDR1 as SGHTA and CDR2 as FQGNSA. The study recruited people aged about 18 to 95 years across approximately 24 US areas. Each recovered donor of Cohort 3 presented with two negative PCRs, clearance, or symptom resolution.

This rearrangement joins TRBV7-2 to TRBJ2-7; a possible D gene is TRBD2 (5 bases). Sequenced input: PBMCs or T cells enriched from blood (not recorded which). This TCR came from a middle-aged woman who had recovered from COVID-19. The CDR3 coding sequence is TGTGCCAGCAGCTTACAGCGGTCCTCCTACGAGCAGTACTTC. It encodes CASSLQRSSYEQYF.